This T cell receptor (beta chain) was sequenced during a study of shared clonotypes between healthy human individuals. About the research overall: There were three CD4 naive, three CD4 memory, two CD8 naive and one CD8 memory plates per donor.

The germline V gene encodes CDR1 SEHNR and CDR2 FQNEAQ (reference sequence). The CDR3 has 14 amino acids. The V and J ends lost 5 bases and 0 bases respectively, with 5 bases between them. Several immunoSEQ 96-well plates shared each subset's DNA, each plate a replicate. Generated by immunoSEQ multiplex PCR, the TCRdb table keeps only in-frame clones and is missing some. The sample consists of 600,000 or so clones, roughly 96% of them appearing once. CD8 cells classed as naive were CD45RO-negative and positively selected for CCR7, excluding terminally differentiated effector memory CD45RA+ cells. The specimen was naive CD8+ T cells sorted from blood. The TCR sequence derives from a woman in her twenties or thirties in good health. The chain combines TRBV7-9 with TRBJ2-6; no definite D call. CDR3 in DNA: TGTGCCAGCAGCCAGGTCTCTGGGGCCAACGTCCTGACTTTC. Translating gives CASSQVSGANVLTF.